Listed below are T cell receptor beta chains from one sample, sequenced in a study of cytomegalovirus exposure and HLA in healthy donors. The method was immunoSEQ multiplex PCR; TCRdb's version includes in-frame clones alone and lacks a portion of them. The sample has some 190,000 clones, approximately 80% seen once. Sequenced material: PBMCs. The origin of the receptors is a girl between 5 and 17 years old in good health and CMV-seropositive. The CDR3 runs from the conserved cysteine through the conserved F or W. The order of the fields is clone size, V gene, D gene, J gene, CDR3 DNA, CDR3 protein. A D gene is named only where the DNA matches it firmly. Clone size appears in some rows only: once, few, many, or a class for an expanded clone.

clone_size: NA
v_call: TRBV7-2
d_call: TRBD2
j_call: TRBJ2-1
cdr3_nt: TGTGCCAGCAGCCCATGGGCGGGGGGCTCCTACAATGAGCAGTTCTTC
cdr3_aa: CASSPWAGGSYNEQFF

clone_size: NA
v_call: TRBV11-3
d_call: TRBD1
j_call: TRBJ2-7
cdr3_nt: TGTGCCAGCAGCGATACAGGGGCGCGGAACCACGAGCAGTACTTC
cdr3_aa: CASSDTGARNHEQYF

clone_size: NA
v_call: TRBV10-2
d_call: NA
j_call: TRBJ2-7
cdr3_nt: TGCGCCAGCAAGGCGGGGGCCTTTGAGCAGTACTTC
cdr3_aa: CASKAGAFEQYF

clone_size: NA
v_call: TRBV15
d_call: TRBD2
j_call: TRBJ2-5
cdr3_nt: TGTGCCACCAGCAGACGTCTAGCGGGACAAGAGACCCAGTACTTC
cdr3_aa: CATSRRLAGQETQYF

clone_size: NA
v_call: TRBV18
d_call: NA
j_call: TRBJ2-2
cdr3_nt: TGTGCCAGCTCACGACAGGACACCGGGGAGCTGTTTTTT
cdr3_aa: CASSRQDTGELFF

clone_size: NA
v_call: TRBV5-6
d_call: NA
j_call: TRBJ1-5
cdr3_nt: TGTGCCAGCAGCCCCCGGAACAGTTGGCAGCCCCAGCATTTT
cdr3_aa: CASSPRNSWQPQHF

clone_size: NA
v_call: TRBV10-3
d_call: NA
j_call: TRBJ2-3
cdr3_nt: TGTGCCATCAATGCACTAGGGCCAGATACGCAGTATTTT
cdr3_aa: CAINALGPDTQYF

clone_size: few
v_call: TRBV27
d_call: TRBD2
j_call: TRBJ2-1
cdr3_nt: TGTGCCAGCAGTTTACGACCGGGACTAGCGGGAGGGAATGAGCAGTTCTTC
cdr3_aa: CASSLRPGLAGGNEQFF

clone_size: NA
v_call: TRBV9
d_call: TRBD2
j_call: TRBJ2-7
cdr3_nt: TGTGCCAGCAGCGTAGGTCGGGGGGGAGGGCGTCACGAGCAGTACTTC
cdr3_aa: CASSVGRGGGRHEQYF

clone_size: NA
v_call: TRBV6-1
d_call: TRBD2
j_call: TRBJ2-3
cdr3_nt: TGTGCCAGCAGTGATTCCCTAGCGGGGGGTAGCACAGATACGCAGTATTTT
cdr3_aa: CASSDSLAGGSTDTQYF

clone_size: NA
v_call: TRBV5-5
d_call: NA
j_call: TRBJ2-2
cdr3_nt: TGTGCCAGCAGCACCACAGGGACCACGAACACCGGGGAGCTGTTTTTT
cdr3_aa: CASSTTGTTNTGELFF

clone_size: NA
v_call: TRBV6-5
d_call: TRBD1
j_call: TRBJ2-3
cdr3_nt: TGTGCCAGCAGTTTTACCGGACAGGGCTCCACAGATACGCGGTATTTT
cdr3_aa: CASSFTGQGSTDTRYF

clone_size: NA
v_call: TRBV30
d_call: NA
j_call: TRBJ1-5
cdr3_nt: TGTGCCTGGAGTGGCGGGATCAGCAATCAGCCCCAGCATTTT
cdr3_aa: CAWSGGISNQPQHF

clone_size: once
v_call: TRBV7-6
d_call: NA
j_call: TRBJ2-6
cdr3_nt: TGTGCCAGCAGCCTGAGCAGCGGCCGCTCTGGGGCCAACGTCCTGACTTTC
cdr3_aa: CASSLSSGRSGANVLTF

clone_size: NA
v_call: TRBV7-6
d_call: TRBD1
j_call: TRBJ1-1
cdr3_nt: TGTGCCAGCAGCTTAGTCCCAGGGGGCGACACTGAAGCTTTCTTT
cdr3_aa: CASSLVPGGDTEAFF

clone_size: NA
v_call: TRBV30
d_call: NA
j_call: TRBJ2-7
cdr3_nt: TGTGCCTGGAGTGTTGTGACTGGCTACGAGCAGTACTTC
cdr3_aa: CAWSVVTGYEQYF

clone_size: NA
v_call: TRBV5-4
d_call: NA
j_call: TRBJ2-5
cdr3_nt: TGTGCCAGCAGCCAGAAATGGAGCGGGCAAGAGACCCAGTACTTC
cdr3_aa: CASSQKWSGQETQYF

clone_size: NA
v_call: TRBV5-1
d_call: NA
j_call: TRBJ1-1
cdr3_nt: TGCGCCAGCAAGGCCGGCGGGGGCACTGAAGCTTTCTTT
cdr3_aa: CASKAGGGTEAFF

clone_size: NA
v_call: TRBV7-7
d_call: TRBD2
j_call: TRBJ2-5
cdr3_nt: TGTGCCAGCAGCGTGACTAGCGGGAGTAAGACCCAGTACTTC
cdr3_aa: CASSVTSGSKTQYF

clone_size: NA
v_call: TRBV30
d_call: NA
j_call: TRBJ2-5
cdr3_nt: TGTGCCTGGAGGTCAATATGGAGGAAACAAGAGACCCAGTACTTC
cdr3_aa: CAWRSIWRKQETQYF

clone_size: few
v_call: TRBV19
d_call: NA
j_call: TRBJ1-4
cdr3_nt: TGTGCCAGTAGTAGGAGGGGATCTAATGAAAAACTGTTTTTT
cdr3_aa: CASSRRGSNEKLFF

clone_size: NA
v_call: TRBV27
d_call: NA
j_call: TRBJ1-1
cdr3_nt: TGTGCCAGCTTCAGGCGGGGGGCCACTGGAGCTTTCTTT
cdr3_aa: CASFRRGATGAFF

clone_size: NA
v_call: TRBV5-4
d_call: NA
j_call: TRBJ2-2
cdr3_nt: TGTGCCAGCAGCCCGCTTCAAGCCGGCGGGGAGCTGTTTTTT
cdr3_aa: CASSPLQAGGELFF

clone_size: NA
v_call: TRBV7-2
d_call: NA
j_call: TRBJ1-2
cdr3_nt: TGTGCCAGCAGCTTGGACTTGGGGTCGAACTATGGCTACACCTTC
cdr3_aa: CASSLDLGSNYGYTF

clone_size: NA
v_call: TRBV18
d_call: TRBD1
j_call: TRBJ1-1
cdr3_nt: TGTGCCAGCTCACCCGGACAGGGGGCTCAAGCTTTCTTT
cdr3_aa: CASSPGQGAQAFF

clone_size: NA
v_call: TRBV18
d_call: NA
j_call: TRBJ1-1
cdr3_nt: TGTGCCAGCTCACCCCCCGACAGCGAGAACACTGAAGCTTTCTTT
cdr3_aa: CASSPPDSENTEAFF

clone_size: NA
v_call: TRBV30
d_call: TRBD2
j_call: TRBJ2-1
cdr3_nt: TGTGCCTGGAGTGTTATGGGACTAGAGCCGTTCTTC
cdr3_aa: CAWSVMGLEPFF

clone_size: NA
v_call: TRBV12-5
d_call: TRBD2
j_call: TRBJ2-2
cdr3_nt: TGTGCTAGTGGTTTGGTACCTCAACTAGCGGGAGCCGCCGGGGAGCTGTTTTTT
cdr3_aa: CASGLVPQLAGAAGELFF

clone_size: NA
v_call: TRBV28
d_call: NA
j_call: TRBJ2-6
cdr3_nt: TGTGCCAGCACTGTTACGGTTTCTGGGGCCAACGTCCTGACTTTC
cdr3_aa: CASTVTVSGANVLTF

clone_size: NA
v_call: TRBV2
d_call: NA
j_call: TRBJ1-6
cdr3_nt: TGTGCCAGCAGGGAGCCCTCACCCCTCCACTTT
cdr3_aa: CASREPSPLHF

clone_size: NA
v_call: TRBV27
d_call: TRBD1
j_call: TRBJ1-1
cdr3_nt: TGTGCCAGCAGCTTCAGGGGGCGAAACACTGAAGCTTTCTTT
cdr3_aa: CASSFRGRNTEAFF

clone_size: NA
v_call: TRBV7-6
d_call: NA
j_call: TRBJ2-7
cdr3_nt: TGTGCCAGCAGCTTATGGGGGCGCGGGTTCGAGCAGTACTTC
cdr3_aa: CASSLWGRGFEQYF

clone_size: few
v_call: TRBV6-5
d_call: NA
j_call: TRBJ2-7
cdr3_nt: TGTGCCAGCAGTTACCGCGGGACTCCGGACTACGAGCAGTACTTC
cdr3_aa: CASSYRGTPDYEQYF

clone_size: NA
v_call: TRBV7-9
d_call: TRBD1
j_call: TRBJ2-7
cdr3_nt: TGTGCCAGCAGCCCGCGAAGGACAGGGGAGGGCGAGCAGTACTTC
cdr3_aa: CASSPRRTGEGEQYF

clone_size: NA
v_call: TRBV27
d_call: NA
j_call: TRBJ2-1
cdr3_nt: TGTGCCAGCAGTCTCCTGGGGGCTAGCGGACTATACAATGAGCAGTTCTTC
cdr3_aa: CASSLLGASGLYNEQFF

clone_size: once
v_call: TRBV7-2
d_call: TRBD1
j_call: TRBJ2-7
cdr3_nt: TGTGCCAGCAGCACACGGACAGGGGGAGAATACGAGCAGTACTTC
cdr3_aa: CASSTRTGGEYEQYF

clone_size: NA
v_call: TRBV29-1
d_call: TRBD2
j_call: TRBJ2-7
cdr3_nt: TGCAGCGTGAAGCGGGAGGGCCTCAACGAGCAGTACTTC
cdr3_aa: CSVKREGLNEQYF

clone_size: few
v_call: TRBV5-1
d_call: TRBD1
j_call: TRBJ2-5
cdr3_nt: TGCGCCAGGAGACAGGGAGAGACCCAGTACTTC
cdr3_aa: CARRQGETQYF

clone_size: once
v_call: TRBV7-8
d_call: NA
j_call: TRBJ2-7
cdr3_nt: TGTGCCAGCAGCTGGACAGACGAGCAGTACTTC
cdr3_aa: CASSWTDEQYF

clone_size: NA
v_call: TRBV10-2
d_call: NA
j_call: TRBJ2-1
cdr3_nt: TGCGCCGGGTCCCGGAGCTCCTACAATGAGCAGTTCTTC
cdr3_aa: CAGSRSSYNEQFF

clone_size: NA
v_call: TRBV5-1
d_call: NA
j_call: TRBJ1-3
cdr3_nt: TGCGCCAGCAGCTCACGTTCGACAGCGAGCTCTGGAAACACCATATATTTT
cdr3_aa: CASSSRSTASSGNTIYF

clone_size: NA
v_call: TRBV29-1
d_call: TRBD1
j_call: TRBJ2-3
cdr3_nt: TGCAGCGTCGCCCCCGGGACAGGGGGCACAGATACGCAGTATTTT
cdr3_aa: CSVAPGTGGTDTQYF

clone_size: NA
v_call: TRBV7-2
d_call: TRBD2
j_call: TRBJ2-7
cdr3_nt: TGTGCCAGCAGCCCGGGACTTCTAGCGGGAATACGCGAGCAGTACTTC
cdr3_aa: CASSPGLLAGIREQYF

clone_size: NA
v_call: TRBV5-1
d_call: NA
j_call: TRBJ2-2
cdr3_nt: TGCGCCAGCAGCAAGGGCAAGGGGCTGAACACCGGGGAGCTGTTTTTT
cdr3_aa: CASSKGKGLNTGELFF

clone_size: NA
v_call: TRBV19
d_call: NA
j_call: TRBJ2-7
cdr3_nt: TGTGCCAGTAGTATTGACGGGAGAATATACGAGCAGTACTTC
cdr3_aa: CASSIDGRIYEQYF

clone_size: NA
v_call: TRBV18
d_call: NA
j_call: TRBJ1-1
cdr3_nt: TGTGCCAGCTCACTCAATGAAAGAGTAAACACTGAAGCTTTCTTT
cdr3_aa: CASSLNERVNTEAFF

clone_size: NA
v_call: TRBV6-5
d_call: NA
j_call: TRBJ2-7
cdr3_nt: TGTGCCAGCAGTCGAGGCGGACTGGCAACCTACGAGCAGTACTTC
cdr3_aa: CASSRGGLATYEQYF

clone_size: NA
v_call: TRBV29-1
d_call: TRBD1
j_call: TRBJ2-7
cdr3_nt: TGCAGCGTCCGACGACAGGGTCCCTACGAGCAGTACTTC
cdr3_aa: CSVRRQGPYEQYF

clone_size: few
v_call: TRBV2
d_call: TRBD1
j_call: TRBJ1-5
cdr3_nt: TGTGCCAGCAGGGTTAGACAGGGGTTTAATCAGCCCCAGCATTTT
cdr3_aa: CASRVRQGFNQPQHF

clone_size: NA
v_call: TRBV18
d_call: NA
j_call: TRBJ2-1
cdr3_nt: TGTGCCAGCTCACCACCTAGTGGGCAGGGAGGGCAGTTCTTC
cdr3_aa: CASSPPSGQGGQFF

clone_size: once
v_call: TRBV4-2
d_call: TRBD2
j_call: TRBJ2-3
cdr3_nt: TGTGCCAGCAGCCAGGGGCAAGCGGGAGATGCAGATACGCAGTATTTT
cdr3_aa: CASSQGQAGDADTQYF

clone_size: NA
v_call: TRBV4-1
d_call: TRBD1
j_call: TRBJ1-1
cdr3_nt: TGCGCCAGCAAAAGGACAGGAGGGCTTATGAACACTGAAGCTTTCTTT
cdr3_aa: CASKRTGGLMNTEAFF

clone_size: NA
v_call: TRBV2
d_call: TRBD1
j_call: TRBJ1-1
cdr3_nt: TGTGCCAGCAGTCGACAGGGTGGCGGAGCTTTCTTT
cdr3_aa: CASSRQGGGAFF

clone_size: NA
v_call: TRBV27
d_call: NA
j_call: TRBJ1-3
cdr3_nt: TGTGCCAGCAGTTTATACAGGGCGGCTGGAAACACCATATATTTT
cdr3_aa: CASSLYRAAGNTIYF

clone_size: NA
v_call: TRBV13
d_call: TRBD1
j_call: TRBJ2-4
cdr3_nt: TGTGCCAGCAGCAAACAGGGGACCAAAAACATTCAGTACTTC
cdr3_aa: CASSKQGTKNIQYF